This T cell receptor beta chain was documented in a study of T cell changes during pregnancy in multiple sclerosis. Some clones are missing from TCRdb's copy, which holds only in-frame ones; the method was immunoSEQ multiplex PCR. Of about 80,000 clones in the sample, roughly nine tenths were seen once. The CDR3 has 13 residues. The V and J ends lost 5 bases and 3 bases, in that order; junction bases with no gene match: 1. Germline V lookup: CDR1 SNHLY, CDR2 FYNNEI. The receptor was derived from a female donor with multiple sclerosis, enrolled in a pregnancy study. The starting material was CD4+ T cells from peripheral blood mononuclear cells, obtained before pregnancy. The rearrangement joins TRBV2 to TRBJ2-7, with 10 bases matching TRBD2. The CDR3 DNA is TGTGCCAGCAGTAGCGGGGGGGACTACGAGCAGTACTTC. This encodes CASSSGGDYEQYF.